The clone carrying this T cell receptor beta chain appeared once. A much larger clone differs from this one at a single base, so this may be a read error. The entry originates in a study of T-cell reconstitution after alpha-beta-depleted transplantation in children. Germline CDR1 reads DFQATT; CDR2 reads SNEGSKA (reference sequence). The CDR3 is made up of 13 amino acids. Construction of the TCRbeta library involved unique molecular identifiers. TCRdb re-called the PCR reads with MiXCR, one entry per CDR3 protein. The table records about 230,000 distinct CDR3 sequences, around 13% of them present only once.

The clonotype originates from a human donor who donated a stem cell graft to a child with acute lymphoblastic leukemia. V and J are TRBV20-1 and TRBJ2-5; possible D gene TRBD1, 6 bases. The source was PBMCs from the stem cell graft donor, collected from the stem cell graft. The CDR3 nucleotides read TGCGGCGCGGCAGGGGAGTACCATGAGACCCAGTACTTC. This translates into CGAAGEYHETQYF.